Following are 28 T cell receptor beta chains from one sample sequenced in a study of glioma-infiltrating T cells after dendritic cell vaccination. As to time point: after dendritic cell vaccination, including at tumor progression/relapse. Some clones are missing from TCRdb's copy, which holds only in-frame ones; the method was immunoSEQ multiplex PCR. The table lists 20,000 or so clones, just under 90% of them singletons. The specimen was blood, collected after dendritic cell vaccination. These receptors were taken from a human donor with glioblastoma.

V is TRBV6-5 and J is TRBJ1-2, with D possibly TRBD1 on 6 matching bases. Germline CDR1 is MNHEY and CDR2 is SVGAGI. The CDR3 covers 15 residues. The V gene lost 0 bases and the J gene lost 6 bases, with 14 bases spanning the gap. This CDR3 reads CASSYSLQGIDGYTF. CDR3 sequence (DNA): TGTGCCAGCAGTTACTCTCTTCAGGGGATTGATGGCTACACCTTC.

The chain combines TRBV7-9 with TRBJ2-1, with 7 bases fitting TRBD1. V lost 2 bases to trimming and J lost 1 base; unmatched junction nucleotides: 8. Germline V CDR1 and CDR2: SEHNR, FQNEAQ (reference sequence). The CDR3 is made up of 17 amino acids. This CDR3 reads CASSLTRQGMSYNEQFF. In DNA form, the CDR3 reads TGTGCCAGCAGCTTAACCCGACAGGGAATGTCCTACAATGAGCAGTTCTTC.

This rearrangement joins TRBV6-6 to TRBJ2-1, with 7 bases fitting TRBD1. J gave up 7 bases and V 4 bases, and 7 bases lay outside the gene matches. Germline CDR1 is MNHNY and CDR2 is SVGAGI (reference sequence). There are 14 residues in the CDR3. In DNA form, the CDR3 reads TGTGCCAGCAGTTTATACGACAGGGAGAATGAGCAGTTCTTC. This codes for CASSLYDRENEQFF.

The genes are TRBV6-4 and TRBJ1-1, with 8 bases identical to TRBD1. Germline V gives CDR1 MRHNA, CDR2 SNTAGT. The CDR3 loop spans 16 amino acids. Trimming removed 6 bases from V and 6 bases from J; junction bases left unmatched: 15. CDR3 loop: CASRRTGIPVPAEAFF. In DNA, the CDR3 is TGTGCCAGCAGAAGGACAGGGATCCCTGTCCCGGCTGAAGCTTTCTTT.

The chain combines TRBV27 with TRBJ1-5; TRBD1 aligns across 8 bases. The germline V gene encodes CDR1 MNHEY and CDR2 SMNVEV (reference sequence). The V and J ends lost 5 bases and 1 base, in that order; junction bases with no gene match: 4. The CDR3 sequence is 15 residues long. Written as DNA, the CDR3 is TGTGCCAGCAGTCCGGACAGGGCGAGCAATCAGCCCCAGCATTTT. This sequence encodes CASSPDRASNQPQHF.

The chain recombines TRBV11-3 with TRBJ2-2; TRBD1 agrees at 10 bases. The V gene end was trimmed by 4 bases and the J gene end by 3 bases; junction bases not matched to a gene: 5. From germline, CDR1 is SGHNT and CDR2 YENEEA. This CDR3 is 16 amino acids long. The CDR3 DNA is TGTGCCAGCAGCTCCCGCGGGACAGGGGACACCGGGGAGCTGTTTTTT. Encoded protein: CASSSRGTGDTGELFF.

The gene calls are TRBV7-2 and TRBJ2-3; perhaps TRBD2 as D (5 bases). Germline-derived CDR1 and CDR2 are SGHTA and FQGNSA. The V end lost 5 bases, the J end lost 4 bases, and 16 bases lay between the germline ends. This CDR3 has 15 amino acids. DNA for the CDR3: TGTGCCAGCAGCGACTCGGGGTTACCCGCAGATACGCAGTATTTT. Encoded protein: CASSDSGLPADTQYF.

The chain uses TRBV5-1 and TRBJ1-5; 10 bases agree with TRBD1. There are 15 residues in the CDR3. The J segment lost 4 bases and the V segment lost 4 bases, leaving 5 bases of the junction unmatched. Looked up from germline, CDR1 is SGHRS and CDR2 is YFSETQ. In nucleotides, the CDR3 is TGCGCCAGCAGCCCGGGACAGGGGACAAATCAGCCCCAGCATTTT. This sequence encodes CASSPGQGTNQPQHF.

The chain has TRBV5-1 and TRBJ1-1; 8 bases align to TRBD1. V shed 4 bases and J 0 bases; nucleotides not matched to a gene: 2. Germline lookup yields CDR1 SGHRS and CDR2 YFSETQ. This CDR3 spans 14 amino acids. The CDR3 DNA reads TGCGCCAGCAGCCCAGGGGGCCTGAACACTGAAGCTTTCTTT. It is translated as CASSPGGLNTEAFF.

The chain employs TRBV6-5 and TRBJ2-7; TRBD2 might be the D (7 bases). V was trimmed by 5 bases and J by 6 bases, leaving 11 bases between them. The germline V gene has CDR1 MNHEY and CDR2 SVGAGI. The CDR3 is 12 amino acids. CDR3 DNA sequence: TGTGCCAGCAGTCACGGGGGGCGCGAGCAGTACTTC. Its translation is CASSHGGREQYF.

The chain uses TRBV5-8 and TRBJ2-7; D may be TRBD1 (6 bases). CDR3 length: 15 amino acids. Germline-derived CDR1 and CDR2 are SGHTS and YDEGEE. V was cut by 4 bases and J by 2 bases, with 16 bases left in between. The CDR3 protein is CASSHQAGVTYEQYF. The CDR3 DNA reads TGTGCCAGCAGCCACCAGGCAGGGGTGACCTACGAGCAGTACTTC.

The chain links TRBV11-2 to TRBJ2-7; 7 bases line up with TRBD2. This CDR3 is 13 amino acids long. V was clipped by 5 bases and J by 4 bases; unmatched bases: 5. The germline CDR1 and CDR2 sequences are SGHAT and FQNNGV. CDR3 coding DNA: TGTGCCAGCAGCCCGGGACTACGGTACGAGCAGTACTTC. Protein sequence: CASSPGLRYEQYF. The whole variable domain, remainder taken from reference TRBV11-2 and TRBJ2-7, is EAGVAQSPRYKIIEKRQSVAFWCNPISGHATLYWYQQILGQGPKLLIQFQNNGVVDDSQLPKDRFSAERLKGVDSTLKIQPAKLEDSAVYLCASSPGLRYEQYFGPGTRLTVT.

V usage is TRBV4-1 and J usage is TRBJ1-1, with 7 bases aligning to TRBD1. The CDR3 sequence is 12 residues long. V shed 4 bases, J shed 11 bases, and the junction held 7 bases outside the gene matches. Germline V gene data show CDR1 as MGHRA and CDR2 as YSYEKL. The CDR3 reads CASSPRQGRAFF. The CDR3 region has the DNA TGCGCCAGCAGCCCAAGACAGGGTCGGGCTTTCTTT.

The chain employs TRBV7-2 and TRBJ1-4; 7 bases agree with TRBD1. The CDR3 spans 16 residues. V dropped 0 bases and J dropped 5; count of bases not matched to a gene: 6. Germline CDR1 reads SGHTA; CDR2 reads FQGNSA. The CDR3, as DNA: TGTGCCAGCAGCTTAGCCCCGACAGGGCGGAATGAAAAACTGTTTTTT. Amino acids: CASSLAPTGRNEKLFF. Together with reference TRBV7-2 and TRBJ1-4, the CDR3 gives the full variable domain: GAGVSQSPSNKVTEKGKDVELRCDPISGHTALYWYRQSLGQGLEFLIYFQGNSAPDKSGLPSDRFSAERTGGSVSTLTIQRTQQEDSAVYLCASSLAPTGRNEKLFFGSGTQLSVL.

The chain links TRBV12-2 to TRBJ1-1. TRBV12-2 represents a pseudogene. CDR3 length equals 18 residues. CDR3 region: CASRLGEGGQPMNTEAFF. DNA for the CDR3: TGTGCAAGTCGCTTAGGGGAGGGCGGGCAGCCCATGAACACTGAAGCTTTCTTT.

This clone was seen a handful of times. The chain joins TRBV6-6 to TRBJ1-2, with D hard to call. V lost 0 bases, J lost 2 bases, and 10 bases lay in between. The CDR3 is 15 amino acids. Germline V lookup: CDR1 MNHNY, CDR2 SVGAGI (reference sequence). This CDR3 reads CASSYSLSVNYGYTF. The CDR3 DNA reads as TGTGCCAGCAGTTACTCTTTGTCGGTAAACTATGGCTACACCTTC.

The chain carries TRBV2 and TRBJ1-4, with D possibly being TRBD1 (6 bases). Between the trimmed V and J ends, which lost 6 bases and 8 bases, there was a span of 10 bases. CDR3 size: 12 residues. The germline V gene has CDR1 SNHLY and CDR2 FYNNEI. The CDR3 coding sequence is TGTGCCAGCAGACCCACAGGGGAAAAACTGTTTTTT. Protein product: CASRPTGEKLFF.

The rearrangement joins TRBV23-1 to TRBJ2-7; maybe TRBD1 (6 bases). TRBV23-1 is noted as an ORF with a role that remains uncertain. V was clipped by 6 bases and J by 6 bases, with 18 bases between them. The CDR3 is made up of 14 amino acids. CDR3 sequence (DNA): TGCGCCAGCAGGGTAGAGACAGGAATATTCGAGCAGTACTTC. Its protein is CASRVETGIFEQYF.

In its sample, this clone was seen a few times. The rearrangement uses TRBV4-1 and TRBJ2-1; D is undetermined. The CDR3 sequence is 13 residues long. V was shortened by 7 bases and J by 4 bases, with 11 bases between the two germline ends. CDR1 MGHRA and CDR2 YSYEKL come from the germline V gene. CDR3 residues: CASTKTLYNEQFF. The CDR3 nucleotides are TGCGCCAGCACAAAGACACTTTACAATGAGCAGTTCTTC.

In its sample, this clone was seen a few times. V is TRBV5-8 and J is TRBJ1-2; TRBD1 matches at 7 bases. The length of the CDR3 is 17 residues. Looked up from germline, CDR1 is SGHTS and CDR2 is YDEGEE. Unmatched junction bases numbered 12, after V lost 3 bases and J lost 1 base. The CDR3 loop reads CASSSAFRGTDNYGYTF. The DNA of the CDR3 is TGTGCCAGCAGCTCGGCTTTCCGCGGGACAGATAACTATGGCTACACCTTC.

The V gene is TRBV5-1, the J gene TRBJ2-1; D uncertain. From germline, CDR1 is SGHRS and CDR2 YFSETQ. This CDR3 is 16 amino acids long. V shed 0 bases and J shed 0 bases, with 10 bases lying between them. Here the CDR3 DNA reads TGCGCCAGCAGCTTGGGGGCAGTCAGCTCCTACAATGAGCAGTTCTTC. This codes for CASSLGAVSSYNEQFF.

The DNA of the CDR3 is TGTGCCAGCAGCCCCGGACAGGGCGTGAACACTGAAGCTTTCTTT. It specifies CASSPGQGVNTEAFF. The chain has TRBV5-8 and TRBJ1-1; 8 bases fit TRBD1. With 4 bases clipped from V and 0 bases from J, the junction kept 5 bases outside the gene matches. This CDR3 region has 15 residues. Germline values: CDR1 SGHTS, CDR2 YDEGEE.

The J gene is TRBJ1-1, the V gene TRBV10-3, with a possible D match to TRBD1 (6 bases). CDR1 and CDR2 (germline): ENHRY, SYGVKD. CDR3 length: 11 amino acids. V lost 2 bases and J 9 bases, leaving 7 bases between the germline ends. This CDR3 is CAISEGGQAFF. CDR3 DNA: TGTGCCATCAGTGAGGGGGGCCAAGCTTTCTTT.

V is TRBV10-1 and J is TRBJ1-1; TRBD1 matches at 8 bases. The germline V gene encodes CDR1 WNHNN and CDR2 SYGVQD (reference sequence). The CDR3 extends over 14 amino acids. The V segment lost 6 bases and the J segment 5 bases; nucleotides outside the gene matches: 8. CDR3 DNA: TGCGCCAGCAGCTCCGGGACAGGAAAAACTGAAGCTTTCTTT. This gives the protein CASSSGTGKTEAFF.

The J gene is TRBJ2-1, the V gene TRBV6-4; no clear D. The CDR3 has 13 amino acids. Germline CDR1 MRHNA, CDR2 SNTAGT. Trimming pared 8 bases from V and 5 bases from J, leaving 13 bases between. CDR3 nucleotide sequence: TGTGCCAGCGCCCTCGGAGAAAACAATGAGCAGTTCTTC. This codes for CASALGENNEQFF.

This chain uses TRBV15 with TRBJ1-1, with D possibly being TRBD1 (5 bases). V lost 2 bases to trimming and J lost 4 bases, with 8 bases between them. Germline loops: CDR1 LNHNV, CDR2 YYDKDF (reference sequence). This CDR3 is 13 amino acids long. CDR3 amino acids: CATSRFRGTEAFF. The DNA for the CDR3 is TGTGCCACCAGCAGATTTAGGGGCACTGAAGCTTTCTTT.

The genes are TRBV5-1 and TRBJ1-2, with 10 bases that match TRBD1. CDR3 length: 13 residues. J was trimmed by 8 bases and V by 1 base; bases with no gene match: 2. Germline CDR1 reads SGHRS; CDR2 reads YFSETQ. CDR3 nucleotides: TGCGCCAGCAGCTTGCCGACAGGGGGCGGCTACACCTTC. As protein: CASSLPTGGGYTF.

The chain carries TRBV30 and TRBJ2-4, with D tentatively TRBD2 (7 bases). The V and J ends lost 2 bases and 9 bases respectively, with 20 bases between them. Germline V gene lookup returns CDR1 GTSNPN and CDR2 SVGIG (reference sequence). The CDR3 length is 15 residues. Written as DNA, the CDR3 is TGTGCCTGGAGTCCCCCTGCGGGGGCCCCAGGCATTCAGTACTTC. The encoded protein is CAWSPPAGAPGIQYF.